This TCR beta chain was captured by sequencing in a study of T cells in Graves' hyperthyroidism and ophthalmopathy. 10 ml of fresh peripheral blood supplied the PBMCs. Trimming removed 0 bases from V and 4 bases from J, with 9 bases in between. Germline loops: CDR1 MNHEY, CDR2 SVGAGI. CDR3 length equals 15 residues. This clonotype has ten or more counts. Its antigen remains unidentified. Study outcomes and limitations: Ophthalmopathy was model-predicted a median about 6 months pre-onset. Most expanded thyroid clonotypes above 0.001 also appeared in blood.

Amplified TCR beta CDR3 regions derived from RNA transcripts. HTBI primers were employed in a first-round RT-PCR of the TCR CDR3. Via MiXCR, TCRdb re-called the multiplex PCR reads, giving one row per CDR3 protein. The data contain around 190,000 distinct CDR3 sequences, roughly a sixth of them seen just once; the ten biggest clones take up over 45%. The sequenced sample was blood. This receptor was identified in a woman between 45 and 60 years old with Graves' hyperthyroidism. V gene TRBV6-5 combines with J gene TRBJ1-4, with unresolved D. CDR3 sequence reads: CASSYSRSHNEKLFF. Written as DNA, the CDR3 is TGTGCCAGCAGTTACTCGCGCAGTCATAATGAAAAACTGTTTTTT.